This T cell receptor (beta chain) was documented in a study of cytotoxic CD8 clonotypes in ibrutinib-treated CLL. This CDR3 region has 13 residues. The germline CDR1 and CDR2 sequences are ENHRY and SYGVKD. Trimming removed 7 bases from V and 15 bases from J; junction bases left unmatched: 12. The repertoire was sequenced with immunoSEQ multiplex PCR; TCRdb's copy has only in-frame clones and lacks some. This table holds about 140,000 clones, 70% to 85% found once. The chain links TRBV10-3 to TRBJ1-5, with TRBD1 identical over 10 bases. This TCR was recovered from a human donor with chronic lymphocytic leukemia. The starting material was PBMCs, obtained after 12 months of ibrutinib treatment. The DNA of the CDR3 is TGTGCCATCACTCGGACAGGGGGAATTGGTTGGCATTTT. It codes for CAITRTGGIGWHF.